Following are 24 T cell receptor beta chains from one sample sequenced in a study of shared clonotypes between healthy human individuals. Naive CD8 cells comprised CD45RO-negative, CCR7-positively selected cells, excluding terminally differentiated effector memory CD45RA+ cells. TCRdb keeps only in-frame clones here, not all; method: immunoSEQ multiplex PCR. This sample yields some 2,100,000 clones, of which 85% to 95% are seen a single time; 1.5% to 2% belongs to the top ten. The specimen was naive CD8+ T cells from PBMCs. The source is a man in his late teens or twenties in good health. Some clones in this sample may be carry-over from other donors' samples.

In its sample, this clone was seen once. The rearrangement uses TRBV28 and TRBJ1-5; 8 nucleotides match TRBD1. Germline V gene data show CDR1 as MDHEN and CDR2 as SYDVKM. V lost 5 bases to trimming and J lost 5 bases; unmatched junction nucleotides: 5. The CDR3 consists of 14 residues. CDR3 amino acids: CASSPRQGYQPQHF. The CDR3 nucleotides read TGTGCCAGCAGTCCACGACAGGGGTATCAGCCCCAGCATTTT.

The chain employs TRBV9 and TRBJ2-7, with 15 bases fitting TRBD2. V lost 4 bases, J lost 2 bases, and 10 bases stayed unmatched. This CDR3 is built from 18 residues. Germline CDR1 reads SGDLS; CDR2 reads YYNGEE. The DNA of the CDR3 is TGTGCCAGCAGCCCTCGGACTAGCGGGAGGGGTAAAACCTACGAGCAGTACTTC. It specifies CASSPRTSGRGKTYEQYF.

The table lists this clone with a count of one. This chain joins TRBV4-2 and TRBJ2-1, with 11 bases that match TRBD2. Germline CDR1 reads LGHNA; CDR2 reads YNFKEQ. J lost 0 bases, V lost 4 bases, and 11 bases had no gene match. The CDR3 runs to 19 residues. The CDR3 is CASSRELAGVVGSYNEQFF. CDR3 bases: TGTGCCAGCAGCCGAGAACTAGCGGGAGTAGTGGGCTCCTACAATGAGCAGTTCTTC.

This rearrangement joins TRBV27 to TRBJ1-2; a possible D gene is TRBD1 (5 bases). Germline V gives CDR1 MNHEY, CDR2 SMNVEV (reference sequence). V lost 2 bases and J 3 bases, leaving 7 bases between the germline ends. This CDR3 spans 13 amino acids. CDR3 DNA sequence: TGTGCCAGCAGTTTACGGGGACACTATGGCTACACCTTC. Protein sequence: CASSLRGHYGYTF.

The genes are TRBV28 and TRBJ2-3, with D perhaps TRBD2 (6 bases). The CDR3 covers 16 residues. V shed 6 bases and J shed 0 bases, with 16 bases lying between them. Germline CDR1 and CDR2: MDHEN and SYDVKM. The CDR3 nucleotides are TGTGCCAGCAGCCGCCACACGGGAGATAGCACAGATACGCAGTATTTT. The encoded protein is CASSRHTGDSTDTQYF.

This clone appeared once. V and J are TRBV29-1 and TRBJ2-7; the match to TRBD2 covers 9 bases. V lost 7 bases, J lost 3 bases, and 10 bases stayed unmatched. CDR3 length: 14 residues. Per the germline V gene, CDR1 is SQVTM and CDR2 is ANQGSEA. CDR3 DNA sequence: TGCAGCGCCTTACCGTCTAGCGGGAACTACGAGCAGTACTTC. Translation gives CSALPSSGNYEQYF.

This sequence joins TRBV12-2 and TRBJ2-7. TRBV12-2 is annotated as a pseudogene. The CDR3 has 10 residues. This chain's CDR3 is CASRLNEQYF. For the CDR3, the DNA is TGTGCAAGTCGCTTAAACGAGCAGTACTTC.

V usage is TRBV6-1 and J usage is TRBJ1-1, with a possible D match to TRBD1 (5 bases). Trimming cost V 7 bases and J 0 bases, with 15 bases left between them. Germline V gene data show CDR1 as MNHNS and CDR2 as SASEGT. The CDR3 is 15 amino acids. The CDR3 loop reads CASIHPGGLNTEAFF. CDR3 DNA: TGTGCCAGCATCCATCCCGGGGGATTGAACACTGAAGCTTTCTTT.

This clone appeared a few times. The same CDR3 arises from other DNA sequences in this sample as well. The gene calls are TRBV6-5 and TRBJ1-1; no clear D gene. The CDR3 consists of 13 residues. CDR1 is MNHEY, CDR2 SVGAGI, per germline. Trimming cost V 5 bases and J 1 base, with 8 bases left between them. CDR3 DNA: TGTGCCAGCAGTCCGGGTTGGAACACTGAAGCTTTCTTT. Its protein is CASSPGWNTEAFF.

The CDR3: CASSDFRGGGDTEAFF. CDR3 nucleotide sequence: TGTGCCAGCAGTGATTTCCGCGGGGGAGGAGACACTGAAGCTTTCTTT. The chain uses TRBV2 and TRBJ1-1, with D perhaps matching TRBD1 (5 bases). Per germline, CDR1 SNHLY and CDR2 FYNNEI. Trimming removed 3 bases at V and 3 bases at J, with 17 bases between. CDR3 length: 16 residues. The full variable domain, its missing parts supplied by reference TRBV2 and TRBJ1-1, is EPEVTQTPSHQVTQMGQEVILRCVPISNHLYFYWYRQILGQKVEFLVSFYNNEISEKSEIFDDQFSVERPDGSNFTLKIRSTKLEDSAMYFCASSDFRGGGDTEAFFGQGTRLTVV.

The gene calls are TRBV29-1 and TRBJ1-2; unclear D gene. The CDR3 is 13 amino acids. Germline loops: CDR1 SQVTM, CDR2 ANQGSEA. Trimming took off 5 bases at V and 4 bases at J, with 14 bases between the two ends. The CDR3 DNA reads TGCAGCGTTCTGAAGTCAGGCTTCTATGGCTACACCTTC. Translation: CSVLKSGFYGYTF.

On this clone itself: Other nucleotide sequences from this sample produce the same CDR3. The V call is TRBV19, the J call TRBJ1-5, with 7 bases aligning to TRBD1. Germline lookup yields CDR1 LNHDA and CDR2 SQIVND (reference sequence). V was pared by 3 bases and J by 4 bases, with 6 bases of the junction left unmatched. The CDR3 covers 15 residues. In DNA, the CDR3 is TGTGCCAGTAGTATCGTAAGACAGGGTAATCAGCCCCAGCATTTT. Translating it yields CASSIVRQGNQPQHF. Full variable domain (rest looked up from reference TRBV19 and TRBJ1-5): DGGITQSPKYLFRKEGQNVTLSCEQNLNHDAMYWYRQDPGQGLRLIYYSQIVNDFQKGDIAEGYSVSREKKESFPLTVTSAQKNPTAFYLCASSIVRQGNQPQHFGDGTRLSIL.

This chain links TRBV7-6 with TRBJ2-3; 11 nucleotides match TRBD2. Looked up from germline, CDR1 is SGHVS and CDR2 is FNYEAQ. V dropped 1 base and J dropped 2; count of bases not matched to a gene: 11. There are 19 residues in the CDR3. CDR3 bases: TGTGCCAGCAGCTTAGTGCCCCCCGGGACTAGCGGAAACACAGATACGCAGTATTTT. Translation: CASSLVPPGTSGNTDTQYF.

V usage is TRBV2 and J usage is TRBJ1-1; D gene unclear. The CDR3 extends over 14 amino acids. The V end was cut by 1 base, the J end by 3 bases, with 9 bases between. Germline V CDR1 and CDR2: SNHLY, FYNNEI. The CDR3 region is CASSEVSGYTEAFF. CDR3 nucleotides: TGTGCCAGCAGTGAAGTGTCAGGTTACACTGAAGCTTTCTTT.

The rearrangement uses TRBV4-1 and TRBJ2-7; TRBD2 agrees at 7 bases. The V gene end was trimmed by 1 base and the J gene end by 5 bases; junction bases not matched to a gene: 8. Germline CDR1 MGHRA, CDR2 YSYEKL. CDR3 length equals 15 residues. The DNA of the CDR3 is TGCGCCAGCAGCCAAGGCGCGACTAGCTGGGACGAGCAGTACTTC. Translating gives CASSQGATSWDEQYF.

The genes are TRBV28 and TRBJ2-7; possible D gene TRBD2, 6 bases. Germline V lookup: CDR1 MDHEN, CDR2 SYDVKM. CDR3 length equals 14 residues. With 7 bases removed from V and 1 base from J, the gap between germline ends came to 14 bases. Here the CDR3 DNA reads TGTGCCAGCACTCCAATGGACTATTCCTACGAGCAGTACTTC. Translated: CASTPMDYSYEQYF.

The count of this clone is one. The chain couples TRBV6-5 to TRBJ1-2; tentatively, D is TRBD1 (6 bases). The CDR3 runs to 12 residues. Per germline, CDR1 MNHEY and CDR2 SVGAGI. V lost 4 bases and J 8 bases, leaving 11 bases between the germline ends. The CDR3 coding sequence is TGTGCCAGCAGTTTACAGGGTCAGGGCTACACCTTC. Its translation: CASSLQGQGYTF.

The gene calls are TRBV25-1 and TRBJ2-7; tentative D call: TRBD1 (5 bases). This CDR3 contains 13 residues. V was trimmed by 5 bases and J by 4 bases, leaving 12 bases between them. CDR1 MGHDK and CDR2 SYGVNS come from the germline V gene. The CDR3 protein is CASSKQGKYEQYF. The CDR3, as DNA: TGTGCCAGCAGTAAGCAGGGAAAATACGAGCAGTACTTC.

This sequence joins TRBV28 and TRBJ2-3, with TRBD2 matching 10 bases. Germline trimming cut 4 bases from V and 5 bases from J; bases unmatched to any gene: 15. The germline V gene has CDR1 MDHEN and CDR2 SYDVKM. The CDR3 has 18 amino acids. The CDR3 coding sequence is TGTGCCAGCAGTTCCACCCTCCTGACTAGCGGGCCGCTAGATACGCAGTATTTT. The encoded protein is CASSSTLLTSGPLDTQYF.

V usage is TRBV28 and J usage is TRBJ1-3; no clear D. The CDR3 length is 14 residues. V lost 8 bases and J 0 bases, leaving 11 bases between the germline ends. Looked up from germline, CDR1 is MDHEN and CDR2 is SYDVKM. CDR3 residues: CASDNNFSGNTIYF. The CDR3 DNA follows: TGTGCCAGCGATAACAATTTCTCTGGAAACACCATATATTTT.

The V call is TRBV9, the J call TRBJ2-7; 8 positions agree with TRBD1. CDR1 and CDR2 from the germline V gene are SGDLS and YYNGEE. The trim removed 4 bases at V and 2 bases at J, leaving 8 bases unmatched. The CDR3 runs 15 residues. The CDR3 region is CASSSRQGYAYEQYF. The CDR3 nucleotides are TGTGCCAGCAGCTCCCGACAGGGGTACGCCTACGAGCAGTACTTC.

This sequence joins TRBV27 and TRBJ2-1; no clear D gene. This CDR3 is 13 amino acids long. Germline values: CDR1 MNHEY, CDR2 SMNVEV (reference sequence). V dropped 3 bases and J dropped 5 bases, with 8 bases sitting between them. CDR3 protein: CASSFTRNNEQFF. In DNA, the CDR3 is TGTGCCAGCAGTTTCACCAGAAACAATGAGCAGTTCTTC.

V and J are TRBV5-1 and TRBJ2-3, with D possibly being TRBD2 (5 bases). The germline V and J ends were trimmed by 0 bases and 2 bases, with 13 bases remaining between them. Germline V gene sequence: CDR1 SGHRS, CDR2 YFSETQ. The CDR3 extends over 16 amino acids. The CDR3 protein is CASSLAGRDFTDTQYF. Written as DNA, the CDR3 is TGCGCCAGCAGCTTGGCCGGCCGGGATTTCACAGATACGCAGTATTTT.

The J gene is TRBJ1-4, the V gene TRBV13; D perhaps matches TRBD1 (5 bases). Trimming stripped 2 bases from V and 0 bases from J, with 10 bases between. Germline V gene sequence: CDR1 PRHDT, CDR2 FYEKMQ (reference sequence). The length of the CDR3 is 16 residues. In nucleotides, the CDR3 is TGTGCCAGCAGCTTACGAGGGGATGCAACTAATGAAAAACTGTTTTTT. This translates into CASSLRGDATNEKLFF.